The 27 T cell receptor beta chains given below trace back to one sample, sequenced in a study of CD8 T cells in ankylosing spondylitis. TCRdb ran MiXCR on the 5' RACE reads and lists one entry per CDR3 protein. The sample includes about 140,000 distinct CDR3 sequences, 7.5% to 9.5% of them seen just once. The sample consisted of synovial fluid, either unsorted or a sorted T cell fraction (not recorded which). The receptors shown here come from a male donor with ankylosing spondylitis.

This clonotype was counted at least ten times. The V gene is TRBV29-1, the J gene TRBJ1-5, with D perhaps matching TRBD1 (5 bases). The CDR3 runs 13 residues. Germline V lookup: CDR1 SQVTM, CDR2 ANQGSEA. V shed 5 bases and J shed 7 bases, with 15 bases lying between them. The CDR3 bases are TGCAGCGTTTCGGGGCAGGGAGGCCAGCCCCAGCATTTT. It specifies CSVSGQGGQPQHF.

The chain joins TRBV24-1 to TRBJ2-2, with 12 bases that match TRBD1. V lost 6 bases and J lost 3; bases outside the gene matches: 10. Germline CDR1 KGHDR, CDR2 SFDVKD. The CDR3 loop spans 18 amino acids. The CDR3: CATSWGTGGPIDTGELFF. In DNA form, the CDR3 reads TGTGCCACCAGTTGGGGGACAGGGGGCCCGATCGACACCGGGGAGCTGTTTTTT.

J is TRBJ1-2 and V is TRBV20-1, with D maybe TRBD1 (5 bases). The V gene lost 0 bases and the J gene lost 5 bases, with 10 bases spanning the gap. Germline values: CDR1 DFQATT, CDR2 SNEGSKA (reference sequence). CDR3 length: 13 amino acids. CDR3 sequence reads: CSARDRGVYGYTF. The CDR3 nucleotides read TGCAGTGCTAGAGATCGGGGGGTGTATGGCTACACCTTC.

This clonotype was detected many times. This CDR3 is CASSPGGYGYGYTF. In nucleotides, the CDR3 is TGTGCCAGCAGCCCCGGAGGGTACGGCTATGGCTACACCTTC. The chain carries TRBV11-2 and TRBJ1-2, with D unresolved. V lost 5 bases to trimming and J lost 4 bases, with 14 bases between them. Germline V CDR1 and CDR2: SGHAT, FQNNGV. The CDR3 extends over 14 amino acids.

This clonotype has a count of ten or more. V is TRBV28 and J is TRBJ1-5; 7 nucleotides match TRBD1. The CDR3 consists of 12 residues. The germline V gene has CDR1 MDHEN and CDR2 SYDVKM. Germline trimming cut 5 bases from V and 6 bases from J; bases unmatched to any gene: 1. The CDR3 DNA is TGTGCCAGCAGTGGGACAGTTCAGCCCCAGCATTTT. Its protein product is CASSGTVQPQHF.

This clonotype was detected ten times or more. This chain uses TRBV5-6 with TRBJ1-1; D gene unclear. This CDR3 is 13 amino acids long. Germline CDR1 and CDR2: SGHDT and YYEEEE. The V and J ends lost 3 bases and 4 bases respectively, with 10 bases between them. The CDR3 DNA reads as TGTGCCAGCAGCTCCCCGGCGGTCACTGAAGCTTTCTTT. Its translation is CASSSPAVTEAFF.

This clonotype was observed many times. The chain has TRBV28 and TRBJ1-2; D not resolved. CDR1 is MDHEN, CDR2 SYDVKM, per germline. CDR3 length: 14 residues. V lost 7 bases, J lost 6 bases, and 18 bases lay in between. The CDR3 protein is CASTTQQGRDGYTF. For the CDR3, the DNA is TGTGCCAGCACAACCCAACAAGGGCGGGATGGCTACACCTTC.

At least ten counts were recorded for this clonotype. For the CDR3, the DNA is TGCGCCAGCAGCTTGGGGCAGGGAAGAAACTACGAGCAGTACTTC. Residues: CASSLGQGRNYEQYF. The chain links TRBV5-1 to TRBJ2-7; D is possibly TRBD1 (5 bases). Deletions cut 0 bases from V and 3 bases from J, with 13 bases between. The CDR3 totals 15 residues. Germline V lookup: CDR1 SGHRS, CDR2 YFSETQ.

This clonotype was seen repeatedly, ten times or more. The genes are TRBV5-1 and TRBJ1-6; D is unresolved. V was trimmed by 3 bases and J by 5 bases, leaving 15 bases between them. Germline V lookup: CDR1 SGHRS, CDR2 YFSETQ. There are 16 residues in the CDR3. CDR3 DNA: TGCGCCAGCAGCTCGGAACCTATCGGTAATAATTCACCCCTCCACTTT. It is translated as CASSSEPIGNNSPLHF.

The gene calls are TRBV29-1 and TRBJ2-1; D not resolved. The germline gives CDR1 SQVTM, CDR2 ANQGSEA. This CDR3 contains 12 residues. Trimming shortened V by 0 bases and J by 9 bases, and 9 bases separated the two germline ends. The CDR3 sequence is CSVEDGTAEQFF. The CDR3 DNA reads as TGCAGCGTTGAAGACGGCACGGCTGAGCAGTTCTTC.

This clonotype was counted ten times or more. This chain uses TRBV5-1 with TRBJ2-5, with 10 positions matching TRBD2. Germline CDR1 SGHRS, CDR2 YFSETQ. V lost 5 bases, J lost 5 bases, and 9 bases stayed unmatched. This CDR3 spans 15 amino acids. CDR3 nucleotide sequence: TGCGCCAGCAGTCGGCTAGCGGGAGTAGAGGAGACCCAGTACTTC. Translation gives CASSRLAGVEETQYF.

This clonotype was seen at least ten times. This chain connects TRBV24-1 to TRBJ1-1; D might be TRBD1 (6 bases). Trimming shortened V by 2 bases and J by 2 bases, and 11 bases separated the two germline ends. Germline CDR1 is KGHDR and CDR2 is SFDVKD. The CDR3 contains 15 residues. CDR3 in amino acids: CATSDSSRGNTEAFF. In DNA form, the CDR3 reads TGTGCCACCAGTGATTCATCCAGGGGAAACACTGAAGCTTTCTTT.

This clonotype was counted many times. V and J are TRBV3-1 and TRBJ2-7; D perhaps matches TRBD1 (5 bases). Trimming took 5 bases from V and 0 from J, leaving 11 bases between them. The CDR3 is made up of 14 amino acids. Germline CDR1 LGHDT, CDR2 YNNKEL (reference sequence). The CDR3 region has the DNA TGTGCCAGCAGCAGCCAACAGGCCTCCTACGAGCAGTACTTC. It is translated as CASSSQQASYEQYF.

The V and J genes are TRBV6-6 and TRBJ1-2; D ambiguous. Trimming shortened V by 0 bases and J by 6 bases, and 8 bases separated the two germline ends. Per germline, CDR1 MNHNY and CDR2 SVGAGI (reference sequence). The CDR3 has 13 residues. The CDR3 loop reads CASSYSRSDGYTF. The CDR3 DNA sequence: TGTGCCAGCAGTTACTCAAGATCCGATGGCTACACCTTC.

This chain joins TRBV4-2 and TRBJ2-1; TRBD2 aligns across 10 bases. The CDR3 runs 20 residues. Unmatched junction bases numbered 12, after V lost 1 base and J lost 0 bases. Germline lookup yields CDR1 LGHNA and CDR2 YNFKEQ. CDR3 DNA: TGTGCCAGCAGCCAAGGAGGGGCTAGCGGGGGCCCCAGCTCCTACAATGAGCAGTTCTTC. This codes for CASSQGGASGGPSSYNEQFF.

This clonotype was counted only a few times. This rearrangement joins TRBV7-2 to TRBJ2-5; 7 nucleotides agree with TRBD1. The CDR3 runs to 14 residues. Germline values: CDR1 SGHTA, CDR2 FQGNSA. J lost 3 bases, V lost 5 bases, and 6 bases had no gene match. The CDR3 here is CASSPNRGKETQYF. For the CDR3, the DNA is TGTGCCAGCAGCCCTAACAGGGGTAAAGAGACCCAGTACTTC.

This clonotype occurred a few times. The V call is TRBV7-9, the J call TRBJ2-2; D may be TRBD1 (6 bases). The CDR3 extends over 14 amino acids. V lost 5 bases, J lost 9 bases, and 16 bases lay in between. Looked up from germline, CDR1 is SEHNR and CDR2 is FQNEAQ (reference sequence). The CDR3 nucleotides are TGTGCCAGCAGCCGGACAGAGTTTTTAAGGGAGCTGTTTTTT. The encoded protein is CASSRTEFLRELFF.

The J gene is TRBJ1-4, the V gene TRBV6-1; a weak D match, TRBD1 (5 bases). Germline assignment: CDR1 MNHNS and CDR2 SASEGT. The CDR3 sequence is 13 residues long. Trimming shortened V by 6 bases and J by 7 bases, and 12 bases separated the two germline ends. The CDR3 protein is CASRPEQGEKLFF. The CDR3 bases are TGTGCCAGCAGACCCGAGCAGGGTGAAAAACTGTTTTTT.

At least ten counts were recorded for this clonotype. V gene TRBV5-1 combines with J gene TRBJ1-6; D remains unclear. The V gene lost 0 bases and the J gene lost 7 bases, with 11 bases spanning the gap. CDR3 size: 15 residues. Looked up from germline, CDR1 is SGHRS and CDR2 is YFSETQ. The CDR3 DNA is TGCGCCAGCAGCTTGGAGGCCAGACCGAATTCACCCCTCCACTTT. Its protein is CASSLEARPNSPLHF.

The CDR3 nucleotides read TGCGCCAGCAGCTTGCGGTCGACCGGGACAATGGCTTACGAGCAGTACTTC. Amino acids: CASSLRSTGTMAYEQYF. This rearrangement joins TRBV5-1 to TRBJ2-7, with D possibly matching TRBD1 (6 bases). The germline gives CDR1 SGHRS, CDR2 YFSETQ. The CDR3 has 17 amino acids. Trimming took off 1 base at V and 4 bases at J, with 21 bases between the two ends.

Many counts were recorded for this clonotype. The CDR3: CASSSTSPGELFF. In DNA form, the CDR3 reads TGTGCCAGCAGTTCGACTTCCCCCGGGGAGCTGTTTTTT. This chain connects TRBV6-5 to TRBJ2-2; D remains unclear. Trimming took off 4 bases at V and 6 bases at J, with 9 bases between the two ends. Germline CDR1 reads MNHEY; CDR2 reads SVGAGI. The CDR3 is 13 amino acids.

This rearrangement joins TRBV7-2 to TRBJ1-5, with TRBD1 matching over 9 bases. The V gene end was trimmed by 5 bases and the J gene end by 6 bases; junction bases not matched to a gene: 11. The CDR3 is made up of 16 amino acids. In germline, CDR1 is SGHTA, CDR2 FQGNSA. CDR3 protein: CASSPQGQGLGQPQHF. The DNA of the CDR3 is TGTGCCAGCAGCCCTCAGGGACAGGGTCTAGGTCAGCCCCAGCATTTT.

This chain uses TRBV20-1 with TRBJ2-1; perhaps TRBD1 as D (6 bases). Trimming took off 0 bases at V and 4 bases at J, with 10 bases between the two ends. The CDR3 runs 14 residues. Germline V gene lookup returns CDR1 DFQATT and CDR2 SNEGSKA (reference sequence). DNA for the CDR3: TGCAGTGCTAGAGAGGGGGCAGGTTACAATGAGCAGTTCTTC. Its protein is CSAREGAGYNEQFF.

The gene calls are TRBV15 and TRBJ1-5; no reliable D call. Deletions cut 3 bases from V and 4 bases from J, with 4 bases between. Looked up from germline, CDR1 is LNHNV and CDR2 is YYDKDF (reference sequence). CDR3 length: 12 amino acids. CDR3 residues: CATSRTNQPQHF. The DNA for the CDR3 is TGTGCCACCAGCAGGACGAATCAGCCCCAGCATTTT.

By share, this clonotype counts as medium-sized. The rearrangement links TRBV20-1 to TRBJ1-4; unclear D gene. This CDR3 has 17 residues. Per the germline V gene, CDR1 is DFQATT and CDR2 is SNEGSKA (reference sequence). V shed 6 bases and J shed 5 bases, with 25 bases lying between them. Here the CDR3 DNA reads TGCAGTGCACCTACGGAGGGCCTTGGGGTACGGAATGAAAAACTGTTTTTT. Protein product: CSAPTEGLGVRNEKLFF.

This clonotype was observed many times. The genes are TRBV6-6 and TRBJ1-5; D call uncertain. Germline-derived CDR1 and CDR2 are MNHNY and SVGAGI (reference sequence). Trimming pared 11 bases from V and 4 bases from J, leaving 12 bases between. The CDR3 has 12 residues. The CDR3 DNA follows: TGTGCCTCCCGGACCAGAAATCAGCCCCAGCATTTT. Its translation is CASRTRNQPQHF.

This clonotype was found a few times. J is TRBJ1-1 and V is TRBV4-3; 7 bases are a match to TRBD1. The CDR3 length is 15 residues. CDR1 is LGHNA, CDR2 YSLEER, per germline. Germline trimming cut 0 bases from V and 5 bases from J; bases unmatched to any gene: 6. The CDR3 region has the DNA TGCGCCAGCAGCCAAGAGGGAGGGGGCAGGACTGAAGCTTTCTTT. This sequence encodes CASSQEGGGRTEAFF.